Sequencing of this T cell receptor beta chain was carried out in a study of shared clonotypes between healthy human individuals. Whole-study results and caveats: The generation probabilities recorded for non-shared clonotypes fell below those of clonotypes shared by all four donors. Among the subsets, naive ones generally showed larger estimated richness than memory ones.

For every subset, genomic DNA was evenly distributed across several immunoSEQ plates. The table came from immunoSEQ multiplex PCR; TCRdb's copy has only in-frame clones and leaves some out. Among about 690,000 clones listed, 80% to 95% were seen once. Donors were healthy HIV-negative adults without recent acute infections or vaccinations. Worth noting for this clone: Antigen specificity is unknown.

Sequencing was performed on memory CD8+ T cells from PBMCs. Indicated subset: CD45RO+ cells pooled with CCR7-negative TemRA cells. This sequence was found in a man aged 18 to 35 in good health. Some clones in this sample may be carry-over from other donors' samples.

CDR3 sequence reads: CASSGTSEEIVTQYF. The CDR3 region has the DNA TGTGCCAGCAGTGGGACTAGCGAGGAGATCGTTACGCAGTATTTT. The rearrangement joins TRBV2 to TRBJ2-3, with 9 bases aligning to TRBD2. V gave up 4 bases and J gave up 8 bases; unmatched junction bases: 10. The CDR3 has 15 residues. In germline, CDR1 is SNHLY, CDR2 FYNNEI.